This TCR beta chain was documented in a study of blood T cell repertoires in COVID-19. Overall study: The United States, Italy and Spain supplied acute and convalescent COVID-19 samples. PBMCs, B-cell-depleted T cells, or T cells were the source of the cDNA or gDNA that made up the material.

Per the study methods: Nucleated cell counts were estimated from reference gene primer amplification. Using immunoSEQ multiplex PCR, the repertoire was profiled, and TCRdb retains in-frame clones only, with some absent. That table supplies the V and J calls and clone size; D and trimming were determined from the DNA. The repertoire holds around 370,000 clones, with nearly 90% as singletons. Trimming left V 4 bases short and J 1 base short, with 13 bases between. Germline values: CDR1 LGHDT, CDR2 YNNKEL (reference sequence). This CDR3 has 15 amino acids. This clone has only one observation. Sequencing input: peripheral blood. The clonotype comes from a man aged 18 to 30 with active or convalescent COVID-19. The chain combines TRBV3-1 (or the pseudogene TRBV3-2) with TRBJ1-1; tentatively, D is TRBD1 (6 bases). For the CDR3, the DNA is TGTGCCAGCAGCCTTTGGGGACACCAGAACACTGAAGCTTTCTTT. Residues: CASSLWGHQNTEAFF.